What follows are 21 T cell receptor beta chains derived from one specimen sequenced in a study of T cell changes during pregnancy in multiple sclerosis. Clones were read by immunoSEQ multiplex PCR, and TCRdb kept only the in-frame ones, dropping some. Of under 70,000 clones in the sample, roughly 91% were seen once. The source was peripheral blood, collected in the third trimester of pregnancy. These TCRs come from a female donor in good health, enrolled as a control in a pregnancy study.

V and J are TRBV5-1 and TRBJ1-2; D is unresolved. Germline CDR1 reads SGHRS; CDR2 reads YFSETQ. The CDR3 has 14 amino acids. Trimming pared 0 bases from V and 4 bases from J, leaving 10 bases between. CDR3 in amino acids: CASSLGEAPYGYTF. The CDR3 coding sequence is TGCGCCAGCAGCTTGGGTGAGGCTCCCTATGGCTACACCTTC.

V gene TRBV6-5 combines with J gene TRBJ1-2; D is ambiguous. V gave up 5 bases and J gave up 6 bases, with 10 bases separating them. Germline CDR1 and CDR2: MNHEY and SVGAGI. CDR3 length equals 12 residues. CDR3 sequence (DNA): TGTGCCAGCAGTGCGGGGAACGATGGCTACACCTTC. Translating it yields CASSAGNDGYTF.

The CDR3 sequence is CASSLVQRNQPQHF. The CDR3 nucleotides are TGTGCCAGCAGCTTAGTTCAACGGAATCAGCCCCAGCATTTT. This rearrangement joins TRBV11-2 to TRBJ1-5, with no clear D. The CDR3 spans 14 residues. Per germline, CDR1 SGHAT and CDR2 FQNNGV. Trimming took off 1 base at V and 4 bases at J, with 8 bases between the two ends.

The J gene is TRBJ2-3, the V gene TRBV30; TRBD2 might be the D (6 bases). This CDR3 contains 13 residues. Germline V gives CDR1 GTSNPN, CDR2 SVGIG (reference sequence). Trimming removed 5 bases at V and 2 bases at J, with 11 bases between. Here the CDR3 reads CAWGGVSTDTQYF. The CDR3 DNA is TGTGCCTGGGGAGGGGTTTCCACAGATACGCAGTATTTT.

The chain has TRBV10-2 and TRBJ2-3; D perhaps matches TRBD1 (5 bases). The germline V gene encodes CDR1 WSHSY and CDR2 SAAADI. This CDR3 is 14 amino acids long. Trimming left V 4 bases short and J 4 bases short, with 12 bases between. CDR3 protein: CASSALRGADTQYF. The DNA of the CDR3 is TGCGCCAGCAGTGCGTTAAGGGGCGCAGATACGCAGTATTTT.

The rearrangement joins TRBV6-1 to TRBJ1-1; the D is unclear. Between the trimmed V and J ends, which lost 11 bases and 0 bases, there was a span of 7 bases. The CDR3 totals 11 residues. Looked up from germline, CDR1 is MNHNS and CDR2 is SASEGT. CDR3 residues: CACTMNTEAFF. CDR3 DNA: TGTGCCTGCACAATGAACACTGAAGCTTTCTTT.

V usage is TRBV5-3 and J usage is TRBJ2-1; the match to TRBD1 covers 7 bases. TRBV5-3 is treated as an ORF (open reading frame) with a function not yet certain. CDR3 length: 16 residues. The ends lost 3 bases at V and 8 bases at J; junction bases unmatched: 14. CDR3 amino acids: CARSCNRDSNGHEQFF. DNA of the CDR3: TGTGCCAGAAGCTGTAACCGGGACAGCAATGGTCATGAGCAGTTCTTC.

CDR3 nucleotides: TGCGCCAGCAGCCAGAGGGGCCGGGACAGCCTCTACGAGCAGTACTTC. It encodes CASSQRGRDSLYEQYF. V usage is TRBV4-1 and J usage is TRBJ2-7, with 7 bases identical to TRBD1. The CDR3 length is 16 residues. CDR1 MGHRA and CDR2 YSYEKL come from the germline V gene. Unmatched junction bases numbered 11, after V lost 3 bases and J lost 3 bases.

This chain links TRBV18 with TRBJ1-1; D may be TRBD1 (5 bases). This CDR3 spans 18 amino acids. V was shortened by 3 bases and J by 2 bases, with 22 bases between the two germline ends. Germline CDR1 KGHSH, CDR2 LQKENI. CDR3 amino acids: CASSPLPGPGGSNTEAFF. CDR3 in DNA: TGTGCCAGCTCACCTCTCCCGGGACCGGGAGGGAGTAACACTGAAGCTTTCTTT.

V is TRBV6-1 and J is TRBJ2-5; the D gene is possibly TRBD1 (5 bases). V was trimmed by 1 base and J by 3 bases, leaving 6 bases between them. Germline-derived CDR1 and CDR2 are MNHNS and SASEGT. This CDR3 is built from 13 residues. CDR3 bases: TGTGCCAGCAGTGAAGTAGGGGAAGAGACCCAGTACTTC. Translation: CASSEVGEETQYF.

This chain uses TRBV5-6 with TRBJ2-1; D is unresolved. Germline values: CDR1 SGHDT, CDR2 YYEEEE. Between the trimmed V and J ends, which lost 3 bases and 8 bases, there was a span of 15 bases. The CDR3 contains 14 residues. The CDR3 loop reads CASSYPLDTHEQFF. CDR3 nucleotide sequence: TGTGCCAGCAGCTATCCCCTCGACACGCATGAGCAGTTCTTC.

This clone was observed once. This chain uses TRBV5-4 with TRBJ2-5, with 10 bases identical to TRBD2. Germline V gene data show CDR1 as SGHNT and CDR2 as YYREEE (reference sequence). J lost 5 bases, V lost 2 bases, and 6 bases had no gene match. The CDR3 length is 15 residues. CDR3 coding DNA: TGTGCCAGCAGCTTAGGGCTAGCGGGGGTTGAGACCCAGTACTTC. Translation: CASSLGLAGVETQYF.

This chain connects TRBV9 to TRBJ2-7; 9 bases are shared with TRBD1. The V gene end was trimmed by 4 bases and the J gene end by 4 bases; junction bases not matched to a gene: 6. The CDR3 extends over 14 amino acids. Germline V gene data show CDR1 as SGDLS and CDR2 as YYNGEE. In DNA form, the CDR3 reads TGTGCCAGCAGCCCCCAGGGACAGGGATACGAGCAGTACTTC. The encoded protein is CASSPQGQGYEQYF.

The chain joins TRBV13 to TRBJ1-6; 9 positions agree with TRBD1. Germline V CDR1 and CDR2: PRHDT, FYEKMQ (reference sequence). Unmatched junction bases numbered 3, after V lost 5 bases and J lost 7 bases. The CDR3 length is 14 residues. The CDR3: CASSRGTGNSPLHF. The CDR3 region has the DNA TGTGCCAGCAGCCGCGGGACAGGGAATTCACCCCTCCACTTT.

The chain employs TRBV10-3 and TRBJ1-5, with TRBD1 as a possible D gene (5 bases). Germline V gene data show CDR1 as ENHRY and CDR2 as SYGVKD. This CDR3 is 16 amino acids long. Trimming left V 4 bases short and J 3 bases short, with 16 bases between. This CDR3 reads CAISGGEGRPNQPQHF. The CDR3, as DNA: TGTGCCATCAGTGGGGGGGAGGGCAGGCCCAATCAGCCCCAGCATTTT.

The chain recombines TRBV28 with TRBJ2-3, with TRBD1 identical over 9 bases. V lost 6 bases and J lost 5; bases outside the gene matches: 9. Germline V gives CDR1 MDHEN, CDR2 SYDVKM. The CDR3 has 15 amino acids. CDR3 residues: CASRKGTGWKDTQYF. DNA of the CDR3: TGTGCCAGCAGAAAAGGGACAGGGTGGAAAGATACGCAGTATTTT.

This clone was observed a single time. This sequence joins TRBV7-2 and TRBJ1-5; D is possibly TRBD1 (6 bases). Germline loops: CDR1 SGHTA, CDR2 FQGNSA. The CDR3 covers 15 residues. Trimming took off 6 bases at V and 4 bases at J, with 16 bases between the two ends. The CDR3 DNA reads as TGTGCCAGCAGTCTAGGTTGGACAGTAAATCAGCCCCAGCATTTT. Translation: CASSLGWTVNQPQHF.

This clone has only a few counts. The chain recombines TRBV30 with TRBJ1-5, with 9 bases fitting TRBD1. The CDR3 loop spans 14 amino acids. After removal of 2 bases from V and 4 bases from J, the junction contained 3 bases not matched to a gene. Germline V gene data show CDR1 as GTSNPN and CDR2 as SVGIG (reference sequence). The CDR3 DNA sequence: TGTGCCTGGAGTCAGGGACAGGGAAATCAGCCCCAGCATTTT. As protein: CAWSQGQGNQPQHF.

The V call is TRBV27, the J call TRBJ2-3, with D uncertain. The germline CDR1 and CDR2 sequences are MNHEY and SMNVEV (reference sequence). The V and J ends lost 8 bases and 0 bases respectively, with 12 bases between them. The CDR3 runs 14 residues. The CDR3 loop is CASYRSASTDTQYF. For the CDR3, the DNA is TGTGCCAGCTACCGGAGTGCTAGCACAGATACGCAGTATTTT.

This chain's CDR3 is CASSSIRDSAGNTIYF. The CDR3 coding sequence is TGTGCCAGCAGTTCAATCCGGGACAGCGCTGGAAACACCATATATTTT. The chain uses TRBV11-2 and TRBJ1-3, with 7 bases fitting TRBD1. The trim removed 6 bases at V and 2 bases at J, leaving 10 bases unmatched. This CDR3 is 16 amino acids long. Germline assignment: CDR1 SGHAT and CDR2 FQNNGV.

The chain couples TRBV30 to TRBJ2-1; TRBD1 agrees at 8 bases. J gave up 2 bases and V 8 bases, and 8 bases lay outside the gene matches. The germline V gene encodes CDR1 GTSNPN and CDR2 SVGIG (reference sequence). CDR3 length equals 14 residues. The CDR3 nucleotides are TGTGCCGGAACCGGGACAGGAGCCTACAATGAGCAGTTCTTC. It encodes CAGTGTGAYNEQFF.